The 8 T cell receptor beta chains listed next were all sequenced from one sample in a study of response to subunit inactivated influenza vaccine (dated by TCRdb to the late 2010s). Receptors were amplified or captured by RT-PCR. TCRdb names Illumina HiSeq 2500 as the instrument used. TCRdb trimmed public reads at Q25 via fastp, called clones via MiXCR and kept in-frame beta chains. Each CDR3 protein appears once, grouped with its most common genes and DNA. This sample comprises 750,000 to 850,000 distinct CDR3 sequences, approximately 18% of them detected only once. The ten top clones hold under 13% of the sample. The sample here was PBMCs from blood, taken roughly 5 days after vaccination. The receptors were sampled from a man in his forties or fifties who received an inactivated influenza vaccine. Donor details come from another sample of the same person, matched by shared clones.

This clonotype has only a few counts. The gene calls are TRBV6-2 or TRBV6-3 and TRBJ1-5, with D unresolved. The germline V gene encodes CDR1 MNHEY and CDR2 SVGEGT. CDR3 size: 13 residues. V lost 2 bases and J 5 bases, leaving 7 bases between the germline ends. CDR3 protein: CASSYRLYQPQHF. The DNA of the CDR3 is TGTGCCAGCAGTTACAGGTTGTATCAGCCCCAGCATTTT.

The chain couples TRBV29-1 to TRBJ1-1; D remains ambiguous. Germline lookup yields CDR1 SQVTM and CDR2 ANQGSEA. The CDR3 runs to 11 residues. V was cut by 0 bases and J by 6 bases, with 5 bases left in between. The CDR3 region is CSVEDGAEAFF. The DNA for the CDR3 is TGCAGCGTTGAAGATGGCGCTGAAGCTTTCTTT. The full variable domain, in which reference TRBV29-1 and TRBJ1-1 provide the parts outside the CDR3, is SAVISQKPSRDICQRGTSLTIQCQVDSQVTMMFWYRQQPGQSLTLIATANQGSEATYESGFVIDKFPISRPNLTFSTLTVSNMSPEDSSIYLCSVEDGAEAFFGQGTRLTVV.

This clonotype was observed a single time. V and J are TRBV28 and TRBJ2-7; TRBD1 matches 7 bases. CDR1 is MDHEN, CDR2 SYDVKM, per germline. V shed 8 bases and J 4 bases; nucleotides not matched to a gene: 11. The CDR3 length is 14 residues. The DNA of the CDR3 is TGTGCCAGCGGGACAGCCGGGCATACTTACGAGCAGTACTTC. Amino acids: CASGTAGHTYEQYF.

This clonotype was counted only a few times. The V gene is TRBV29-1, the J gene TRBJ2-7; the D gene is possibly TRBD1 (6 bases). V lost 4 bases to trimming and J lost 2 bases, with 12 bases between them. The V gene's germline CDR1 is SQVTM and CDR2 ANQGSEA. The CDR3 has 13 amino acids. The CDR3 sequence is CSVGPDRTYEQYF. In DNA, the CDR3 is TGCAGCGTTGGACCAGACAGGACCTACGAGCAGTACTTC.

The chain combines TRBV7-6 with TRBJ2-1; 7 bases line up with TRBD2. Losses at the gene ends were 6 bases for V and 4 bases for J; bases not matched to a gene: 12. Germline-derived CDR1 and CDR2 are SGHVS and FNYEAQ. The CDR3 consists of 16 residues. The CDR3 spells CASRAQLGGGYNEQFF. CDR3 bases: TGTGCCAGCAGGGCGCAACTTGGGGGGGGTTACAATGAGCAGTTCTTC. Full variable domain (outside the CDR3, taken from reference TRBV7-6 and TRBJ2-1): GAGVSQSPRYKVTKRGQDVALRCDPISGHVSLYWYRQALGQGPEFLTYFNYEAQQDKSGLPNDRFSAERPEGSISTLTIQRTEQRDSAMYRCASRAQLGGGYNEQFFGPGTRLTVL.

A few counts support this clonotype. The rearrangement joins TRBV6-1 to TRBJ1-2; TRBD1 is a possible D gene (5 bases). V lost 2 bases and J lost 1, with 14 bases in between. The CDR3 is 16 amino acids. Germline V gene data show CDR1 as MNHNS and CDR2 as SASEGT. CDR3 amino acids: CASSEFLADSNYGYTF. In DNA form, the CDR3 reads TGTGCCAGCAGTGAATTCCTTGCCGACAGTAACTATGGCTACACCTTC.

This clonotype was counted only a few times. The chain couples TRBV10-3 to TRBJ2-2, with D hard to call. CDR1 is ENHRY, CDR2 SYGVKD, per germline. The V end was cut by 3 bases, the J end by 2 bases, with 7 bases between. The CDR3 is 14 amino acids. The CDR3 sequence: CAISDTANTGELFF. DNA of the CDR3: TGTGCCATCAGTGATACAGCCAACACCGGGGAGCTGTTTTTT.

In this sample, this clonotype turned up a few times. This rearrangement joins TRBV11-1 to TRBJ2-2; 13 bases fit TRBD2. Trimming removed 3 bases from V and 6 bases from J; junction bases left unmatched: 10. Germline V lookup: CDR1 SGHAT, CDR2 FQDESV (reference sequence). The CDR3 totals 18 residues. CDR3 residues: CASSFPGLAGIVAGELFF. The CDR3 DNA is TGTGCCAGCAGCTTCCCGGGACTAGCGGGAATCGTCGCCGGGGAGCTGTTTTTT.